This T cell receptor (beta chain) emerged from a study of blood T cell repertoires in COVID-19. Across the whole study: Acute and convalescent COVID-19 specimens originated in the United States, Italy and Spain. PBMCs, B-cell-depleted T cells, or T cells were the source of the cDNA or gDNA that made up the material.

V was cut by 4 bases and J by 4 bases, with 10 bases left in between. Germline values: CDR1 LGHNA, CDR2 YNFKEQ. The CDR3 spans 14 residues. Original analysis: Quantification of nucleated cells was approximated via reference gene primer amplification. Sequencing used immunoSEQ multiplex PCR; TCRdb keeps in-frame clones, though not all of them. That table gives V, J and clone size, and the DNA gave D and trimming. This sample yields tens of thousands of clones, of which over 80% are seen a single time; about 13% belongs to the top ten. V and J are TRBV4-2 and TRBJ2-2, with D possibly TRBD2 on 5 matching bases. The sequence was obtained from a human donor with active COVID-19. The donor label of this sample is uncertain. Source material: peripheral blood. CDR3 nucleotides: TGTGCCAGCAGCCTCCAACGGGGCACCGGGGAGCTGTTTTTT. The encoded protein is CASSLQRGTGELFF.